The clone carrying this TCR beta chain was seen repeatedly, ten times or more. Antigen specificity is unknown. Preparing the TCRbeta library involved the use of unique molecular identifiers. TCRdb passed the PCR reads through MiXCR, listing each CDR3 protein once. This table has about 300,000 distinct CDR3 sequences, around 7.1% appearing once. The sample comes from a study of T-cell reconstitution after alpha-beta-depleted transplantation in children. Study results and limitations: Hyperexpanded clones declined; after one year, newly produced T cells mostly supplied diversity. Approximately two months post-transplant, alpha-beta T cells reportedly originated from several hundred expanded graft clones. Some patients' high day-60 TCRbeta diversity was traced to surviving recipient T cells and thymic progenitors.

V was clipped by 4 bases and J by 2 bases; unmatched bases: 2. The germline gives CDR1 SGHTA, CDR2 FQGTGA. This CDR3 has 15 amino acids. The sequences come from peripheral blood, collected 360 days after TCRalphabeta/CD19-depleted stem cell transplant. This chain links TRBV7-3 with TRBJ2-1, with 10 bases matching TRBD1. This TCR derives from a female patient younger than 10 who had a stem cell transplant for Fanconi anemia, so the T cells may come from the graft donor. DNA of the CDR3: TGTGCCAGCAGCTCGACAGGGGGCACCTACAATGAGCAGTTCTTC. It encodes CASSSTGGTYNEQFF.